These T cell receptor beta chains were read from a single sample in a study of CD8+ T cells in alopecia areata. Produced via immunoSEQ multiplex PCR; TCRdb's table is partial and in-frame only. The table lists 130,000 or so clones, about 86% of them singletons, with less than 15% in the top ten. Source: CD8+ T cells sorted from blood, taken at week 4, from a patient treated with tofacitinib. The receptor source for this set is a human donor with alopecia areata. Both conserved end residues are part of each CDR3. Fields, in order: clone size, J gene, V gene, D gene, CDR3 protein, CDR3 DNA. The D gene is left open where the match is weak. The size field is filled for only some rows; it gives once, few, many or a size class.

NA | TRBJ2-7 | TRBV6-5 | NA | CASSLGPDRYEQYF | TGTGCCAGCAGCCTCGGTCCGGATCGGTACGAGCAGTACTTC
NA | TRBJ2-7 | TRBV14 | NA | CASSPKYRDGLSYEQYF | TGTGCCAGCAGCCCCAAATATCGGGACGGCCTTTCCTACGAGCAGTACTTC
NA | TRBJ2-1 | TRBV5-1 | NA | CASSLYPGLPYNEQFF | TGCGCCAGCAGCTTGTATCCAGGGCTACCTTACAATGAGCAGTTCTTC
NA | TRBJ1-1 | TRBV7-9 | NA | CASNLKGHPTEAFF | TGTGCCAGCAACCTCAAAGGACACCCCACGGAAGCTTTCTTT
once | TRBJ2-2 | TRBV7-9 | NA | CASSLVQRVTGELFF | TGTGCCAGCAGCTTGGTACAGAGAGTGACCGGGGAGCTGTTTTTT
NA | TRBJ1-5 | TRBV23-1 | NA | CASSQRDRLRDQPQHF | TGCGCCAGCAGTCAGCGGGACCGTCTACGCGATCAGCCCCAGCATTTT
NA | TRBJ2-2 | TRBV18 | TRBD1 | CASSAGQGRNTGELFF | TGTGCCAGCTCGGCTGGACAGGGGAGGAACACCGGGGAGCTGTTTTTT
once | TRBJ2-7 | TRBV5-1 | NA | CASSEPSGYEQYF | TGCGCCAGCAGCGAACCGAGCGGCTACGAGCAGTACTTC
NA | TRBJ1-2 | TRBV19 | NA | CASNPRGLAGDYGYTF | TGTGCCAGTAACCCGAGAGGGTTGGCAGGGGACTATGGCTACACCTTC
NA | TRBJ2-3 | TRBV13 | TRBD2 | CATYPSVGGSADTQYF | TGTGCCACCTACCCATCCGTCGGGGGGTCTGCAGATACGCAGTATTTT
NA | TRBJ2-7 | TRBV27 | TRBD1 | CASSFQGAIPEQYF | TGTGCCAGCAGTTTTCAGGGGGCGATTCCCGAGCAGTACTTC
NA | TRBJ2-7 | TRBV5-1 | TRBD1 | CASSLDRGIPTYEQYF | TGCGCCAGCAGCTTGGACAGGGGGATTCCCACCTACGAGCAGTACTTC
NA | TRBJ2-7 | TRBV14 | NA | CASSHRHRGYEQYF | TGTGCCAGCAGCCATCGACACCGAGGCTACGAGCAGTACTTC
NA | TRBJ1-2 | TRBV7-2 | NA | CASSYSTLAEYGYTF | TGTGCCAGCAGCTACTCGACACTCGCGGAATATGGCTACACCTTC
NA | TRBJ2-4 | TRBV11-2 | NA | CASSLDSSGTKINIQYF | TGTGCCAGCAGCTTAGATTCGTCAGGGACGAAAATAAACATTCAGTACTTC
few | TRBJ2-2 | TRBV29-1 | NA | CSVERVGVTGELFF | TGCAGCGTTGAAAGGGTTGGAGTGACCGGGGAGCTGTTTTTT
NA | TRBJ2-7 | TRBV10-3 | NA | CAISESGEQYF | TGTGCCATCAGTGAGTCGGGGGAGCAGTACTTC
NA | TRBJ2-3 | TRBV7-7 | NA | CASSPYRRRLSTDTQYF | TGTGCCAGCAGCCCCTACCGACGGCGCCTGAGCACAGATACGCAGTATTTT
once | TRBJ2-7 | TRBV29-1 | NA | CSVEETLRLGEQYF | TGCAGCGTTGAAGAAACCCTCAGGTTGGGCGAGCAGTACTTC
NA | TRBJ2-3 | TRBV5-6 | TRBD2 | CASSPLLAGVASDTQYF | TGTGCCAGCAGCCCCTTACTAGCGGGAGTTGCGTCAGATACGCAGTATTTT
NA | TRBJ2-1 | TRBV27 | NA | CASGEGVDEQFF | TGTGCCAGCGGAGAGGGGGTGGATGAGCAGTTCTTC
NA | TRBJ2-1 | TRBV27 | NA | CASSSPPGRLYNEQFF | TGTGCCAGCAGTTCGCCGCCGGGGCGACTCTACAATGAGCAGTTCTTC
few | TRBJ1-6 | TRBV19 | NA | CASKGEGYNSPLHF | TGTGCCAGTAAGGGTGAAGGATATAATTCACCCCTCCACTTT
NA | TRBJ1-4 | TRBV9 | NA | CASSVDLSNEKLFF | TGTGCCAGCAGCGTGGATTTATCTAATGAAAAACTGTTTTTT
few | TRBJ2-1 | TRBV29-1 | TRBD1 | CSVFSKGQGANEQFF | TGCAGCGTTTTTTCGAAGGGACAGGGGGCCAATGAGCAGTTCTTC
few | TRBJ2-3 | TRBV5-4 | NA | CASSLARPDTQYF | TGTGCCAGCAGCTTGGCCAGGCCAGATACGCAGTATTTT
NA | TRBJ2-1 | TRBV4-2 | TRBD2 | CASSQEGTSRTNNEQFF | TGTGCCAGCAGCCAAGAAGGGACTAGTCGTACAAACAATGAGCAGTTCTTC
NA | TRBJ2-2 | TRBV9 | NA | CASSVARQSTGELFF | TGTGCCAGCAGCGTAGCACGGCAGAGCACCGGGGAGCTGTTTTTT
NA | TRBJ2-3 | TRBV11-2 | NA | CASSLRVFEDTQYF | TGTGCCAGCTCTCTGCGAGTGTTTGAAGATACGCAGTATTTT
NA | TRBJ1-5 | TRBV7-9 | NA | CASSLALEGDQPQHF | TGTGCCAGCAGCTTAGCGCTAGAGGGGGATCAGCCCCAGCATTTT
NA | TRBJ2-1 | TRBV7-9 | TRBD2 | CASSLPGGEQFF | TGTGCCAGCAGCTTGCCGGGGGGTGAGCAGTTCTTC
NA | TRBJ2-1 | TRBV9 | NA | CASSVEGILSSYNEQFF | TGTGCCAGCAGCGTAGAAGGGATACTGAGCTCCTACAATGAGCAGTTCTTC
NA | TRBJ2-1 | TRBV29-1 | NA | CSVRIPGEYNEQFF | TGCAGCGTCCGCATTCCGGGGGAGTACAATGAGCAGTTCTTC
NA | TRBJ1-2 | TRBV12-5 | NA | CASGLAPPGGYTF | TGTGCTAGTGGTTTGGCCCCCCCGGGGGGCTACACCTTC
NA | TRBJ2-5 | TRBV29-1 | NA | CSVRTGVKVIQYF | TGCAGCGTCAGAACAGGTGTGAAGGTGATCCAGTACTTC
NA | TRBJ2-7 | TRBV9 | NA | CASSGHGGAPYEQYF | TGTGCCAGCAGCGGACATGGGGGAGCCCCCTACGAGCAGTACTTC
once | TRBJ2-7 | TRBV27 | NA | CASSKGGLPYEQYF | TGTGCCAGCAGCAAGGGGGGACTACCCTACGAGCAGTACTTC
NA | TRBJ2-7 | TRBV5-6 | NA | CASSYSDEQYF | TGTGCCAGCAGCTACAGTGACGAGCAGTACTTC
NA | TRBJ2-1 | TRBV2 | TRBD2 | CAILLAGGHNEQFF | TGTGCCATCCTACTAGCGGGGGGCCACAATGAGCAGTTCTTC
NA | TRBJ2-7 | TRBV7-9 | NA | CASSLAGRSSYEQYF | TGTGCCAGCAGCTTAGCGGGCAGGAGCTCCTACGAGCAGTACTTC
NA | TRBJ1-1 | TRBV5-6 | TRBD1 | CASSFMTGVWSEAFF | TGTGCCAGCAGCTTTATGACAGGGGTTTGGAGTGAAGCTTTCTTT
NA | TRBJ2-3 | TRBV29-1 | TRBD2 | CSVEVSGTDTQYF | TGCAGCGTTGAAGTTAGCGGGACGGATACGCAGTATTTT
NA | TRBJ2-7 | TRBV30 | NA | CAWNRATYEQYF | TGTGCCTGGAACAGGGCTACCTACGAGCAGTACTTC
few | TRBJ2-7 | TRBV7-9 | NA | CASRAGLPEQYF | TGTGCCAGCAGGGCGGGACTTCCCGAGCAGTACTTC
NA | TRBJ2-3 | TRBV2 | NA | CASTYAGGTDTQYF | TGTGCCAGCACCTACGCCGGGGGTACGGATACGCAGTATTTT
NA | TRBJ2-7 | TRBV28 | NA | CASSSFSYEQYF | TGTGCCAGCAGTTCCTTCAGCTACGAGCAGTACTTC
NA | TRBJ2-7 | TRBV29-1 | TRBD1 | CSVAMTGQAPYEQYF | TGCAGCGTTGCGATGACGGGACAGGCTCCCTACGAGCAGTACTTC
NA | TRBJ2-2 | TRBV5-6 | NA | CASSLITGELFF | TGTGCCAGCAGCTTGATCACCGGGGAGCTGTTTTTT
NA | TRBJ1-1 | TRBV29-1 | NA | CSVEGRGMEAFF | TGCAGCGTTGAAGGTCGGGGGATGGAAGCTTTCTTT
once | TRBJ1-1 | TRBV30 | NA | CAWSVGFNTEAFF | TGTGCCTGGAGTGTAGGTTTCAACACTGAAGCTTTCTTT
NA | TRBJ2-1 | TRBV18 | TRBD1 | CASSDRDEYNEQFF | TGTGCCAGCTCGGACAGGGACGAATACAATGAGCAGTTCTTC
NA | TRBJ1-2 | TRBV30 | NA | CAWNSGGYTF | TGTGCCTGGAATAGCGGCGGCTACACCTTC
NA | TRBJ1-1 | TRBV13 | TRBD1 | CASSPNTGTAPGGAFF | TGTGCCAGCAGCCCCAATACCGGGACAGCCCCCGGGGGAGCTTTCTTT
NA | TRBJ2-3 | TRBV9 | NA | CASSVGEVRLTDTQYF | TGTGCCAGCAGCGTAGGAGAGGTGCGTCTCACAGATACGCAGTATTTT
NA | TRBJ2-3 | TRBV7-6 | NA | CASSNRQGSDTQYF | TGTGCCAGCAGCAACCGCCAGGGTTCGGATACGCAGTATTTT
NA | TRBJ2-7 | TRBV30 | NA | CAWSFTETYEQYF | TGTGCCTGGAGTTTCACAGAAACCTACGAGCAGTACTTC
NA | TRBJ2-1 | TRBV29-1 | NA | CSVEAGAFYYNEQFF | TGCAGCGTTGAAGCAGGGGCATTCTATTACAATGAGCAGTTCTTC
few | TRBJ2-7 | TRBV27 | NA | CASSFSGKAYEQYF | TGTGCCAGCAGTTTCAGCGGTAAAGCCTACGAGCAGTACTTC
NA | TRBJ2-7 | TRBV5-4 | NA | CASSSGPSYEQYF | TGTGCCAGCAGCTCCGGGCCCTCCTACGAGCAGTACTTC
NA | TRBJ2-5 | TRBV5-4 | TRBD2 | CASSQREGQETQYF | TGTGCCAGCAGCCAGCGGGAGGGCCAGGAGACCCAGTACTTC